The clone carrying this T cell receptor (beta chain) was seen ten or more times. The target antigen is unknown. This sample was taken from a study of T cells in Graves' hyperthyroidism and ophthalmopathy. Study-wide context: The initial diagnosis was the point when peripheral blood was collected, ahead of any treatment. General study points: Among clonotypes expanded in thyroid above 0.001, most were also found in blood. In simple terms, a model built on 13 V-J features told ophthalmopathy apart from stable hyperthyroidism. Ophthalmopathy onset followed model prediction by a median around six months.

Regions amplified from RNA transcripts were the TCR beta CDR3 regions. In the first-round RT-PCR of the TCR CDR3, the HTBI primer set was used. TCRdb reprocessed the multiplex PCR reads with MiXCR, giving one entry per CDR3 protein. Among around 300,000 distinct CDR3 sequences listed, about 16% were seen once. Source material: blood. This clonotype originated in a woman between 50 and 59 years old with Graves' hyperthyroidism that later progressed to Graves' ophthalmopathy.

The CDR3 is CASSTTGRYNEKLFF. The DNA of the CDR3 is TGTGCCAGTAGTACCACAGGTCGCTATAATGAAAAACTGTTTTTT. V and J are TRBV19 and TRBJ1-4; TRBD1 might be the D (5 bases). V was cut by 4 bases and J by 4 bases, with 13 bases left in between. The CDR3 is 15 residues long. Germline V gene sequence: CDR1 LNHDA, CDR2 SQIVND (reference sequence).